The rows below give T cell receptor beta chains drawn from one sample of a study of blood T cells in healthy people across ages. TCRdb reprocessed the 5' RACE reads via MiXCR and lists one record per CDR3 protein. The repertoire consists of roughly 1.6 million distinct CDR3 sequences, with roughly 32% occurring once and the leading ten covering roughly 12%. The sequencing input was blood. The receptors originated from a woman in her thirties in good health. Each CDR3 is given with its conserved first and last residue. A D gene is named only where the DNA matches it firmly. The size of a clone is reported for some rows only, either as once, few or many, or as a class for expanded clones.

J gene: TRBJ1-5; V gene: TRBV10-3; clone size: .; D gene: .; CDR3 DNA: TGTGCCATTGCCGACCAGGGGATAAGTTCGGGCAATCAGCCCCAGCATTTT; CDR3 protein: CAIADQGISSGNQPQHF
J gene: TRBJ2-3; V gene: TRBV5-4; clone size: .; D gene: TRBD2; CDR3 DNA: TGTGCCAGCAGCTACGCGGGACTAAACCCCACAGATACGCAGTATTTT; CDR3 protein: CASSYAGLNPTDTQYF
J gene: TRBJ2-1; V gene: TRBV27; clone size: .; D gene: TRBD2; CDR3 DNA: TGTGCCAGCAGTCCGGCTAGCGGGATCTCCTACAATGAGCAGTTCTTC; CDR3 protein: CASSPASGISYNEQFF
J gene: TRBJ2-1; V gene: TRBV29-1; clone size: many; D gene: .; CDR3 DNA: TGCAGCGCTGGGCGGAGTCCCCCGTACAATGAGCAGTTCTTC; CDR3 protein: CSAGRSPPYNEQFF
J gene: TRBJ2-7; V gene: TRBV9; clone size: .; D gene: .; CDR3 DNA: TGTGCCAGCAGCGTACGGAGTCCGGTCCCCTTCTACGAGCAGTACTTC; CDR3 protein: CASSVRSPVPFYEQYF
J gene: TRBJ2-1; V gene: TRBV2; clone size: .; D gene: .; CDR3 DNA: TGTGCCAGCAGACCCAGCTCGGGACCCGCGCGAGATGAGCAGTTCTTC; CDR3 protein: CASRPSSGPARDEQFF
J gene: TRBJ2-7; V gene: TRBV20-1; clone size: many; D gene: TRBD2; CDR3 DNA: TGCAGTGCTAGTGGCGGGGGGTCCTACGAGCAGTACTTC; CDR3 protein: CSASGGGSYEQYF
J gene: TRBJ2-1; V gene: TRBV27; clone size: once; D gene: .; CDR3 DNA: TGTGCCAGCACCACCCTGGACACCAATGAGCAGTTCTTC; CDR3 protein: CASTTLDTNEQFF
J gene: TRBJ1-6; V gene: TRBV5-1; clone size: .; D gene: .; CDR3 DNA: TGCGCCAGCAGCTTGGACTCCGAGGCCAGGGGATCACCCCTCCACTTT; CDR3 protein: CASSLDSEARGSPLHF
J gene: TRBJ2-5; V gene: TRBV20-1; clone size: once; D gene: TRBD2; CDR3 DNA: TGCAGTGCTAGACAGCGGGACTCACCAGGGGAGACCCAGTACTTC; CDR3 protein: CSARQRDSPGETQYF
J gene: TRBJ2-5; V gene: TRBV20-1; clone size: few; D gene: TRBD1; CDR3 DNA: TGCAGTGCTAGAATCCTTGGACAGGGGGCGCGGGGTCGGGAGACCCAGTACTTC; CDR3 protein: CSARILGQGARGRETQYF
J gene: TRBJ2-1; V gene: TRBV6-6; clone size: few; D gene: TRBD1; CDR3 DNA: TGTGCCAGCCTGGACAGGGGCTCCTACAATGAGCAGTTCTTC; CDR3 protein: CASLDRGSYNEQFF
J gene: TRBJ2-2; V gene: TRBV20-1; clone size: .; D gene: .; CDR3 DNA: TGCAATGCTAGAGATCTAGGCACTAGAAACACCGGGGAGCTGTTTTTT; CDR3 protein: CNARDLGTRNTGELFF
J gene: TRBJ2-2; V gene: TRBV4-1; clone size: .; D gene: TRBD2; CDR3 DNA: TGCGCCAGCAGCCAAGGACTAGCGGCGAACACCGGGGAGCTGTTTTTT; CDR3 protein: CASSQGLAANTGELFF
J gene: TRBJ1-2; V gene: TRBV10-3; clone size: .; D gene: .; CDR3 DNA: TGTGCCATCAGTGAGTCTCTCGACGGAGCCTCTAACTATGGCTACACCTTC; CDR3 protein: CAISESLDGASNYGYTF
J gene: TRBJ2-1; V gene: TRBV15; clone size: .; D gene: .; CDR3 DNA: TGTGCCACCAGTGCAGGGGTCCACAATGAGCAGTTCTTC; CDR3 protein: CATSAGVHNEQFF
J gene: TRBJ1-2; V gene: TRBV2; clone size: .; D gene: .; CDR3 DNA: TGTGCCAGCAGTGAAGCGGCGGACTATAACTATGGCTACACCTTC; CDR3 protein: CASSEAADYNYGYTF
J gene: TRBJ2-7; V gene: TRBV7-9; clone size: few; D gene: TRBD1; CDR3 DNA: TGTGCCAGCAGCCGACCCGATCGCGGACAGGCGAAAGAGCAGTACTTC; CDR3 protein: CASSRPDRGQAKEQYF
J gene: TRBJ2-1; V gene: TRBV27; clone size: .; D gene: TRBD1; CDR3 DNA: TGTGCCAGCAAATCCCAAGGACAGGCGTTCTACAATGAGCAGTTCTTC; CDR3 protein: CASKSQGQAFYNEQFF
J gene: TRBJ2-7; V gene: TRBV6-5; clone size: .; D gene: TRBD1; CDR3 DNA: TGTGCCAGCAGTTACTGGACAGGATCAAGCGAGCAGTACTTC; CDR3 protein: CASSYWTGSSEQYF
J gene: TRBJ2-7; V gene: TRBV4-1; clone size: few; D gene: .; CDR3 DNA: TGCGCCAGCAGCCTCTCAGGGCAGGACAGATACGAGCAGTACTTC; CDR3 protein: CASSLSGQDRYEQYF
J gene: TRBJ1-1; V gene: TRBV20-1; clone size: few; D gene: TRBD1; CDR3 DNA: TGCAGTGCCACGACAGGGGGGAACACTGAAGCTTTCTTT; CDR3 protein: CSATTGGNTEAFF
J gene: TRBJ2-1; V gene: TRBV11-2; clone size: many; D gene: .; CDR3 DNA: TGTGCCAGCAGCTCGGGACCGAGCTCCTACAATGAGCAGTTCTTC; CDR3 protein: CASSSGPSSYNEQFF
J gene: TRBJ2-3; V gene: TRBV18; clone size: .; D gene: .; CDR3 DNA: TGTGCCGGCTCACCTCCGGGCGCAGATACGCAGTATTTT; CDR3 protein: CAGSPPGADTQYF
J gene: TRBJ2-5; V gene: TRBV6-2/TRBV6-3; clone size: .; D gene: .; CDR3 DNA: TGTGCCAGCAGTTGGGGAAAGGAGACCCAGTACTTC; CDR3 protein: CASSWGKETQYF
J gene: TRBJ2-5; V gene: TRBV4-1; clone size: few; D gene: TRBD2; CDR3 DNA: TGCGCCAGCAGCCAAGGGAGGTCGGGGGGGGCGTCGGAGACCCAGTACTTC; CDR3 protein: CASSQGRSGGASETQYF
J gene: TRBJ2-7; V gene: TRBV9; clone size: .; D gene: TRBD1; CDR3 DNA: TGTGCCAGCAGCCCACGCCGGGGGACAGGCGAGCAGTACTTC; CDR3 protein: CASSPRRGTGEQYF
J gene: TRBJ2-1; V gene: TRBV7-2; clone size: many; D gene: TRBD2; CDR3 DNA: TGTGCCAGCAGTTTAGGGACTAGCGGGAGGGATGAGCAGTTCTTC; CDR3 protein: CASSLGTSGRDEQFF
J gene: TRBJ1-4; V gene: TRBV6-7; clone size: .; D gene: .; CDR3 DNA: TGTGCCAGCAGCCATTTTAGGGGATTCGATGAAAAACTGTTTTTT; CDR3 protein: CASSHFRGFDEKLFF
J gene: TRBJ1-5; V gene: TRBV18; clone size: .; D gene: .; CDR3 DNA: TGTGCCAGCTCCCCGGTTGGGGCTGATCAGCCCCAGCATTTT; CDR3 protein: CASSPVGADQPQHF
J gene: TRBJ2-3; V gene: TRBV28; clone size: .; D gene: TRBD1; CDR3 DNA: TGTGCTAGCAGTCAAAGGACAGGGGCGGATACGCAGTATTTT; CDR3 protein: CASSQRTGADTQYF
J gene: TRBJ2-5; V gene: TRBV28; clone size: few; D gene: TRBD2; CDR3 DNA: TGTGCCAGCAGTGGATCGGGAGCGGGGCAAGAGACCCAGTACTTC; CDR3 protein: CASSGSGAGQETQYF
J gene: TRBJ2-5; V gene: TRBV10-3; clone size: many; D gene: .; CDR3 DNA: TGTGCCATCAGTGATCGGAGTAGCTGTGGGGAGACCCAGTACTTC; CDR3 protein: CAISDRSSCGETQYF
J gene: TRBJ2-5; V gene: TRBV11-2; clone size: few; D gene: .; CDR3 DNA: TGTGCCAGCAGCTTTCCCGGAGAGCTCCAAGAGACCCAGTACTTC; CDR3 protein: CASSFPGELQETQYF
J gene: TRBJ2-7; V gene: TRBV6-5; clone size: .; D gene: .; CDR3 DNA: TGTGCCAGCAGTTTGCCTTTTAGCTCCGAGCAGTACTTC; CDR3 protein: CASSLPFSSEQYF
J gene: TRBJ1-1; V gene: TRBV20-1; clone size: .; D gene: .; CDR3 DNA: TGCAGTGCTACCACAAGGAACACTGAAGCTTTCTTT; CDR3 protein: CSATTRNTEAFF
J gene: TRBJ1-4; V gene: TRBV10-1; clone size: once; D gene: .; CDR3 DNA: TGCGCCAGCAGTGAGTCGGCGAATGAAAAACTGTTTTTT; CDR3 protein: CASSESANEKLFF
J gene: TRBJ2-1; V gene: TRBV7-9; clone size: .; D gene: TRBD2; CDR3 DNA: TGTGCCAGCAGTTTGACTAGCGGCTTCAATGAGCAGTTCTTC; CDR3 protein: CASSLTSGFNEQFF
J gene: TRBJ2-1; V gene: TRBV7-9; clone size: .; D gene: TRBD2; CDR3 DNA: TGTGCCAGCAGCTCCTCGATGGCTAGCGGGGGGAGCTCCCACAATGAGCAGTTCTTC; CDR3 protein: CASSSSMASGGSSHNEQFF
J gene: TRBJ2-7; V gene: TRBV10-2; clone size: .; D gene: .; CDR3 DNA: TGCGCCAGCAATGATCAGGGGGGCTACGAGCAGTACTTC; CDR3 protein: CASNDQGGYEQYF
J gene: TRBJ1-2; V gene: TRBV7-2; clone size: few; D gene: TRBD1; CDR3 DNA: TGTGCCAGCAGCTTAGAAGGGGGCTGGGGCTACACCTTC; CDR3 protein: CASSLEGGWGYTF
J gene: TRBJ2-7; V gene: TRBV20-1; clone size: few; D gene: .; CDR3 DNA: TGCAGTGCCTTGCGGACGGAGGGAGTCTACGAGCAGTACTTC; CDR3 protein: CSALRTEGVYEQYF
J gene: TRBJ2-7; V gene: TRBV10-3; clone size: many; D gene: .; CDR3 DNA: TGTGCCTCAAAGGCGGGCAGCTTCTACGAGCAGTACTTC; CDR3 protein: CASKAGSFYEQYF
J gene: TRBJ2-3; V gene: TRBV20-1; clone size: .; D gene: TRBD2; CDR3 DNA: TGCAGTGCTAGAGTTATAGTGGGGCGGGAGTCGGCTACGCAGTATTTT; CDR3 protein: CSARVIVGRESATQYF
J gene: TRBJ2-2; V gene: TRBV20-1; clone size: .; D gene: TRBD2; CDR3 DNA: TGCAGTGCTAGAGATCCAGCGGGAGAAACCGGGGAGCTGTTTTTT; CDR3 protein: CSARDPAGETGELFF
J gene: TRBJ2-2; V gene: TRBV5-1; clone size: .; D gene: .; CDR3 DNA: TGCGCCAGCAGCTTAGGGCAGGGGACTTACACCGGGGAGCTGTTTTTT; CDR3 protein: CASSLGQGTYTGELFF
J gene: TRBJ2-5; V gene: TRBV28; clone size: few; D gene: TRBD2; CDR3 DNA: TGTGCCAGCAGTCAATACCGACTAGCGGGGTTAGAAGAGACCCAGTACTTC; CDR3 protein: CASSQYRLAGLEETQYF
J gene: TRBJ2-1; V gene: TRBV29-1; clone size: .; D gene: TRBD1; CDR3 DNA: TGCAGCGCCCGGACAGGGTTTACCTACAATGAGGAGTTCTTC; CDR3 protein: CSARTGFTYNEEFF
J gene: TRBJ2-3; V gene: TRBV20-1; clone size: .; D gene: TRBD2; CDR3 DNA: TGCAGTGCTGATCTAGCGGGGTTGGCAGATACGCAGTATTTT; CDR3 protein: CSADLAGLADTQYF
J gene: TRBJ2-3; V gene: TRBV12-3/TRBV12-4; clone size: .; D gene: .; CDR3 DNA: TGTGCCAGCAGTTTAGCTGTAGATAGCGCAGATACGCAGTATTTT; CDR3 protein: CASSLAVDSADTQYF
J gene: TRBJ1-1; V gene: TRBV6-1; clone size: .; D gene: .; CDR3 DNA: TGTGCCAGCAGGACGTGGGATTTGGACACTGAAGCTTTCTTT; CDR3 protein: CASRTWDLDTEAFF
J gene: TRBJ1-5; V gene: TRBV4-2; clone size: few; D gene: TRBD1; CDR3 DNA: TGTGCCAGCAGCCAAGGGACAGGGGGGGATCAGCCCCAGCATTTT; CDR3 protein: CASSQGTGGDQPQHF
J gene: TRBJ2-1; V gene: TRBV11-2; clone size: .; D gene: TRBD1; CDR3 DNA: TGTGCCAGCAGCCTGACAGGGAAGACCTACAGTGAGCAGTTCTTC; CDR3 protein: CASSLTGKTYSEQFF
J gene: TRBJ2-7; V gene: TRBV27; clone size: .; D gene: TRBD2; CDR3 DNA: TGTGCCAGCAGTTTATTGCCGGGGGCTAGCGGGAGCTACGAGCAGTACTTC; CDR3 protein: CASSLLPGASGSYEQYF
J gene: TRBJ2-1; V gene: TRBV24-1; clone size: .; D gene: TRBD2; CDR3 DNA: TGTGCCACCGAAGGCCTAGCGGGAGAGGGTGAGCAGTTCTTC; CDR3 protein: CATEGLAGEGEQFF
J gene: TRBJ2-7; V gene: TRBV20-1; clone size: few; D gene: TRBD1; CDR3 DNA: TGCAGTGCTAGCCCGGACAGGGGGACCTACGAGCAGTACTTC; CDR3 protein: CSASPDRGTYEQYF